A selection of T cell receptor beta chains follows, all from one sample in a study of cytomegalovirus exposure and HLA in healthy donors. Sequencing used immunoSEQ multiplex PCR; TCRdb keeps in-frame clones, though not all of them. The repertoire has approximately 110,000 clones, around 74% of them found once; the top ten carry less than 5%. The sequenced sample consisted of PBMCs. These receptors were taken from a woman aged 45-60 years in good health and CMV-seropositive. The CDR3 runs from the conserved cysteine through the conserved F or W. Fields, in order: J gene, D gene, V gene, CDR3 protein, CDR3 DNA. The D gene is left open where the match is weak.

>TRBJ1-6|TRBD1|TRBV5-1
CASSRGQDNSPLHF
TGCGCCAGCAGTCGCGGACAGGATAATTCACCCCTCCACTTT
>TRBJ2-2|-|TRBV25-1
CASSELAGEAGELFF
TGTGCCAGCAGTGAATTGGCAGGGGAAGCCGGGGAGCTGTTTTTT
>TRBJ1-2|TRBD1|TRBV5-5
CASSPGQGARGYTF
TGTGCCAGCAGCCCGGGACAGGGGGCTCGAGGCTACACCTTC
>TRBJ2-2|TRBD2|TRBV28
CASRSQRGWRTGELFF
TGTGCCAGCAGATCTCAGCGGGGGTGGCGTACCGGGGAGCTGTTTTTT
>TRBJ2-2|-|TRBV7-9
CASSLTVPTGELFF
TGTGCCAGCAGCTTGACAGTGCCCACCGGGGAGCTGTTTTTT
>TRBJ2-2|-|TRBV5-6
CASSPIGGRNTGELFF
TGTGCCAGCAGCCCCATCGGGGGAAGAAACACCGGGGAGCTGTTTTTT
>TRBJ2-7|TRBD1|TRBV5-1
CASSLLGTGLYEQYF
TGCGCCAGCAGCCTGCTCGGGACAGGGCTTTACGAGCAGTACTTC
>TRBJ2-1|-|TRBV5-8
CASSGGTSSYNEQFF
TGTGCCAGCAGCGGGGGCACTAGCTCCTACAATGAGCAGTTCTTC
>TRBJ2-1|TRBD1|TRBV2
CASSRRQGANFGNEQFF
TGTGCCAGCAGCAGGAGGCAGGGGGCGAATTTCGGCAATGAGCAGTTCTTC
>TRBJ1-3|-|TRBV7-2
CASSSLRDRIGNTIYF
TGTGCCAGCAGCTCTCTCCGCGACAGGATTGGAAACACCATATATTTT
>TRBJ1-1|-|TRBV5-1
CASALTGGMFTEAFF
TGCGCCAGCGCTCTAACCGGGGGGATGTTTACTGAAGCTTTCTTT
>TRBJ1-1|-|TRBV5-1
CASSAQGIKGTEAFF
TGCGCCAGCAGCGCACAGGGTATTAAGGGCACTGAAGCTTTCTTT
>TRBJ2-5|-|TRBV7-2
CASSLGSRQETQYF
TGTGCCAGCAGCTTAGGTTCCAGACAAGAGACCCAGTACTTC
>TRBJ2-7|-|TRBV10-2
CASSELGVRGGYEQYF
TGCGCCAGCAGTGAGTTAGGTGTCCGGGGAGGATACGAGCAGTACTTC
>TRBJ2-7|TRBD1|TRBV15
CATSRVRGDSYEQYF
TGTGCCACCAGCAGAGTACGAGGGGACAGTTACGAGCAGTACTTC
>TRBJ2-4|-|TRBV23-1
CASSQIPGNIQYF
TGCGCCAGCAGTCAAATCCCGGGGAACATTCAGTACTTC
>TRBJ2-1|-|TRBV7-3
CASSSTGTYNEQFF
TGTGCCAGCAGCTCCACCGGGACTTACAATGAGCAGTTCTTC
>TRBJ2-3|-|TRBV7-9
CASTRSTGSTDTQYF
TGTGCCAGCACCCGTTCCACAGGGAGCACAGATACGCAGTATTTT